Shown below are 16 T cell receptor beta chains from a single sample sequenced in a study of shared T cell receptors in the human thymus. Sequencing was performed with immunoSEQ multiplex PCR; in TCRdb, only in-frame clones are kept and a portion is missing. The sample has 500,000 to 750,000 clones, approximately 88% seen once. These records were also assigned to another study, of human thymus T cells.

Sequencing input: thymocytes. The receptor source for this set is a boy in the first two years of life with a congenital heart defect.

The CDR3 loop is CASSQDRQGHFFSYEQYF. CDR3 nucleotides: TGCGCCAGCAGCCAAGATCGGCAGGGGCATTTTTTCTCCTACGAGCAGTACTTC. This chain links TRBV4-3 with TRBJ2-7; possibly TRBD1 for D (6 bases). CDR3 length: 18 amino acids. In germline, CDR1 is LGHNA, CDR2 YSLEER. Trimming removed 0 bases at V and 0 bases at J, with 18 bases between.

CDR3 protein: CASSPRDRGPESNQPQHF. CDR3 DNA: TGTGCCAGCAGCCCCCGGGACAGGGGGCCGGAGAGCAATCAGCCCCAGCATTTT. The V call is TRBV27, the J call TRBJ1-5; TRBD1 aligns across 12 bases. This CDR3 spans 18 amino acids. Unmatched junction bases numbered 10, after V lost 6 bases and J lost 1 base. From germline, CDR1 is MNHEY and CDR2 SMNVEV (reference sequence).

This clone was counted a few times. The chain combines TRBV14 with TRBJ2-1; 8 bases match TRBD2. J was trimmed by 9 bases and V by 1 base; bases with no gene match: 8. The CDR3 extends over 15 amino acids. CDR1 is SGHDN, CDR2 FVKESK, per germline. CDR3 in amino acids: CASSQGEAGDSEQFF. The DNA of the CDR3 is TGTGCCAGCAGCCAAGGGGAAGCGGGAGATTCTGAGCAGTTCTTC.

This clone was observed a single time. The genes are TRBV6-6 and TRBJ2-7, with TRBD2 matching over 13 bases. Looked up from germline, CDR1 is MNHNY and CDR2 is SVGAGI (reference sequence). The trim removed 6 bases at V and 7 bases at J, leaving 9 bases unmatched. The CDR3 length is 15 residues. Here the CDR3 DNA reads TGTGCCAGCAGGGCCGGACTAGCGGGAGTGTGGGAGCAGTACTTC. Protein: CASRAGLAGVWEQYF.

This clone was counted a few times. The chain employs TRBV4-1 and TRBJ2-1; 7 bases line up with TRBD1. The CDR3 has 16 amino acids. Germline lookup yields CDR1 MGHRA and CDR2 YSYEKL. V shed 5 bases, J shed 0 bases, and the junction held 7 bases outside the gene matches. The CDR3, as DNA: TGCGCCAGCAGCGAAAGGGACAGAAGCTCCTACAATGAGCAGTTCTTC. Amino acid sequence: CASSERDRSSYNEQFF.

The V and J genes are TRBV6-5 and TRBJ1-2, with unresolved D. The V gene's germline CDR1 is MNHEY and CDR2 SVGAGI. The CDR3 has 14 residues. Trimming took 0 bases from V and 3 from J, leaving 8 bases between them. CDR3 protein: CASSYSATDYGYTF. The CDR3 nucleotides are TGTGCCAGCAGTTACTCCGCAACGGACTATGGCTACACCTTC.

V usage is TRBV29-1 and J usage is TRBJ1-2; TRBD1 is a possible D gene (5 bases). The CDR3 totals 15 residues. Trimming removed 7 bases from V and 4 bases from J, with 22 bases in between. Per germline, CDR1 SQVTM and CDR2 ANQGSEA. Here the CDR3 reads CSAALRGTPGYGYTF. The CDR3 DNA sequence: TGCAGCGCAGCCCTGCGGGGGACCCCCGGCTATGGCTACACCTTC.

Note on this clone: The same CDR3 is also encoded by other DNA sequences in this sample. The rearrangement links TRBV27 to TRBJ1-1; weak D call: TRBD1 (5 bases). In germline, CDR1 is MNHEY, CDR2 SMNVEV (reference sequence). The V and J ends lost 3 bases and 5 bases respectively, with 13 bases between them. There are 14 residues in the CDR3. CDR3 region: CASSLRGGGTEAFF. CDR3 bases: TGTGCCAGCAGTTTGCGGGGTGGGGGAACTGAAGCTTTCTTT.

The chain couples TRBV5-4 to TRBJ2-3; 9 nucleotides agree with TRBD2. The CDR3 sequence is 14 residues long. Trimming removed 3 bases from V and 4 bases from J; junction bases left unmatched: 3. The V gene's germline CDR1 is SGHNT and CDR2 YYREEE (reference sequence). In nucleotides, the CDR3 is TGTGCCAGCAGCTGGGGACTAGCACCAGATACGCAGTATTTT. This translates into CASSWGLAPDTQYF.

This chain links TRBV4-2 with TRBJ2-3; 9 nucleotides agree with TRBD2. Looked up from germline, CDR1 is LGHNA and CDR2 is YNFKEQ. V lost 6 bases, J lost 0 bases, and 13 bases stayed unmatched. This CDR3 is 18 amino acids long. CDR3 region: CASRQRLAERPSTDTQYF. The CDR3 nucleotides are TGTGCCAGCAGGCAAAGACTAGCGGAGAGACCTAGCACAGATACGCAGTATTTT.

V gene TRBV7-9 combines with J gene TRBJ1-2, with D perhaps TRBD1 (6 bases). The CDR3 runs 14 residues. Trimming removed 5 bases at V and 2 bases at J, with 12 bases between. Per germline, CDR1 SEHNR and CDR2 FQNEAQ (reference sequence). CDR3 loop: CASSTRGPNYGYTF. The CDR3 nucleotides are TGTGCCAGCAGCACCAGGGGCCCAAACTATGGCTACACCTTC.

CDR3 coding DNA: TGCGCCAGCAGCCAAGGCCGACTAGCGGGAGGCCCAGATACGCAGTATTTT. Residues: CASSQGRLAGGPDTQYF. This rearrangement joins TRBV4-1 to TRBJ2-3; 13 nucleotides align to TRBD2. Germline assignment: CDR1 MGHRA and CDR2 YSYEKL. The CDR3 is made up of 17 amino acids. The J segment lost 4 bases and the V segment lost 1 base, leaving 5 bases of the junction unmatched.

The V call is TRBV6-1, the J call TRBJ1-5; a possible D gene is TRBD1 (6 bases). V dropped 5 bases and J dropped 3 bases, with 8 bases sitting between them. The CDR3 extends over 13 amino acids. Germline CDR1 and CDR2: MNHNS and SASEGT. CDR3 in amino acids: CASSRQVNQPQHF. In nucleotides, the CDR3 is TGTGCCAGCAGTCGACAGGTCAATCAGCCCCAGCATTTT.

The rearrangement links TRBV7-9 to TRBJ1-3; D gene unclear. The germline V gene has CDR1 SEHNR and CDR2 FQNEAQ (reference sequence). Deletions cut 2 bases from V and 8 bases from J, with 7 bases between. The CDR3 has 12 amino acids. In DNA form, the CDR3 reads TGTGCCAGCAGCTTATATACACACACCATATATTTT. Amino acids: CASSLYTHTIYF.

V usage is TRBV2 and J usage is TRBJ2-3; 10 bases map to TRBD1. V lost 9 bases and J lost 2; bases outside the gene matches: 20. The CDR3 runs 19 residues. Germline values: CDR1 SNHLY, CDR2 FYNNEI. The CDR3 loop is CARPHPGQGTISSTDTQYF. The CDR3 DNA follows: TGTGCCAGGCCGCATCCGGGACAGGGGACGATCTCATCCACAGATACGCAGTATTTT.

The gene calls are TRBV10-3 and TRBJ2-7; 8 bases agree with TRBD2. There are 13 residues in the CDR3. V dropped 10 bases and J dropped 0; count of bases not matched to a gene: 5. The germline V gene encodes CDR1 ENHRY and CDR2 SYGVKD. The CDR3 DNA follows: TGTGCCACCTTAGCGGGAAACTCCTACGAGCAGTACTTC. It yields the protein CATLAGNSYEQYF.